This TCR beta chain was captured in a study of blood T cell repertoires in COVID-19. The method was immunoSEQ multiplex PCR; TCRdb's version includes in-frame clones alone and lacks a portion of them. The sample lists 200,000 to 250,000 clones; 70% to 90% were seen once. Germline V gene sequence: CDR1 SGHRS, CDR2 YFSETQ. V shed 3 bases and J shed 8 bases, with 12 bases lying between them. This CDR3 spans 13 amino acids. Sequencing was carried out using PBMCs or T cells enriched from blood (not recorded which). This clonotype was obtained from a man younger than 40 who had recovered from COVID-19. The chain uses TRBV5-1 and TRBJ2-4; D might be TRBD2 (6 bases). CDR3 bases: TGCGCCAGCAGCTCGCCGGGGGTTGACATTCAGTACTTC. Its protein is CASSSPGVDIQYF.